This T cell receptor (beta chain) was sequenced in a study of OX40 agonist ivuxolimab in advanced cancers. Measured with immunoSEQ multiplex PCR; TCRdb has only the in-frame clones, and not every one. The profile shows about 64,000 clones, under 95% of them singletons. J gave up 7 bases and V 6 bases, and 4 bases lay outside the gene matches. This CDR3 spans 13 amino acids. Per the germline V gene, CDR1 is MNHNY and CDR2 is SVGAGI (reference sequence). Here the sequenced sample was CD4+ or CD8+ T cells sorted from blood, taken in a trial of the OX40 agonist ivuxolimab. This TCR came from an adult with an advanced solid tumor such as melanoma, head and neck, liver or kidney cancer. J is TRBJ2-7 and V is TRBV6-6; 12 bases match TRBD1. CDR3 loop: CASRPGQGAEQYF. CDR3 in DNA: TGTGCCAGCAGACCGGGACAGGGGGCAGAGCAGTACTTC.